Shown below are 30 T cell receptor beta chains from a single sample sequenced in a study of T cell responses to AZD1222 COVID-19 vaccine. Assay used: immunoSEQ multiplex PCR; TCRdb lists only in-frame clones, some missing. The top ten hold approximately 3.6% of the sample, which has more than 130,000 clones, 75% to 95% seen once. The source material was peripheral blood, sampled on day 0 of AZD1222 vaccination. The receptors were sampled from an adult in good health.

CDR3 residues: CASSVGGGSEGYTF. As DNA, the CDR3 is TGTGCCAGCAGTGTGGGGGGAGGGTCGGAAGGCTACACCTTC. The V call is TRBV2, the J call TRBJ1-2; D possibly corresponds to TRBD1 (5 bases). This CDR3 is 14 amino acids long. V lost 4 bases to trimming and J lost 8 bases, with 17 bases between them. Germline V CDR1 and CDR2: SNHLY, FYNNEI.

Here the CDR3 DNA reads TGTGCCAGCAGCCTAGGACAGGGAGCTAATGAAAAACTGTTTTTT. It specifies CASSLGQGANEKLFF. The V and J genes are TRBV2 and TRBJ1-4, with 8 bases that match TRBD1. The CDR3 is made up of 15 amino acids. The V segment lost 6 bases and the J segment 3 bases; nucleotides outside the gene matches: 6. CDR1 and CDR2 (germline): SNHLY, FYNNEI.

This clone came up once. The chain has TRBV6-6 and TRBJ1-1; D perhaps matches TRBD1 (5 bases). The CDR3 is 14 amino acids. The germline gives CDR1 MNHNY, CDR2 SVGAGI (reference sequence). V dropped 7 bases and J dropped 1 base, with 13 bases sitting between them. The CDR3 region has the DNA TGTGCCAGCAACCCAGGGCTTCCGAACACTGAAGCTTTCTTT. This gives the protein CASNPGLPNTEAFF.

This chain uses TRBV14 with TRBJ1-1; tentatively, D is TRBD1 (5 bases). There are 19 residues in the CDR3. The germline gives CDR1 SGHDN, CDR2 FVKESK. V was clipped by 0 bases and J by 2 bases, with 22 bases between them. The CDR3 sequence: CASSQEWGKWGEPNTEAFF. The CDR3 nucleotides read TGTGCCAGCAGCCAAGAATGGGGGAAATGGGGGGAACCAAACACTGAAGCTTTCTTT.

This clone showed up just once. V and J are TRBV28 and TRBJ2-7; 9 bases map to TRBD2. CDR1 is MDHEN and CDR2 is SYDVKM in the germline V gene. V was pared by 5 bases and J by 5 bases, with 10 bases of the junction left unmatched. The CDR3 sequence is 15 residues long. CDR3 in amino acids: CASSLAGGPLNEQYF. CDR3 coding DNA: TGTGCCAGCAGTCTTGCGGGAGGGCCTTTAAACGAGCAGTACTTC.

The V and J genes are TRBV19 and TRBJ1-5; D ambiguous. This CDR3 comprises 15 residues. CDR1 is LNHDA and CDR2 is SQIVND in the germline V gene (reference sequence). V lost 4 bases and J 0 bases, leaving 10 bases between the germline ends. CDR3 in DNA: TGTGCCAGTAGTAAACCTAGTGGTAGCAATCAGCCCCAGCATTTT. Its translation: CASSKPSGSNQPQHF.

The V call is TRBV6-5, the J call TRBJ1-2, with D possibly matching TRBD1 (6 bases). The CDR3 runs 16 residues. CDR1 and CDR2 from the germline V gene are MNHEY and SVGAGI. V was clipped by 0 bases and J by 5 bases, with 16 bases between them. CDR3 residues: CASSYSTGASVYGYTF. CDR3 DNA: TGTGCCAGCAGTTACTCGACGGGGGCATCGGTTTATGGCTACACCTTC.

The V and J genes are TRBV5-4 and TRBJ2-7; D is ambiguous. The germline V gene encodes CDR1 SGHNT and CDR2 YYREEE (reference sequence). The CDR3 is made up of 12 amino acids. Trimming shortened V by 0 bases and J by 7 bases, and 8 bases separated the two germline ends. CDR3 protein: CASSLGTIEQYF. DNA of the CDR3: TGTGCCAGCAGCTTGGGAACGATTGAGCAGTACTTC.

The rearrangement joins TRBV7-2 to TRBJ1-1; no firm D call. Germline V gives CDR1 SGHTA, CDR2 FQGNSA. This CDR3 has 15 residues. Trimming took 1 base from V and 4 from J, leaving 13 bases between them. The CDR3: CASSLVQTFGTEAFF. CDR3 in DNA: TGTGCCAGCAGCTTAGTTCAGACTTTTGGCACTGAAGCTTTCTTT.

This chain connects TRBV6-5 to TRBJ1-4; no reliable D call. CDR1 is MNHEY, CDR2 SVGAGI, per germline. This CDR3 spans 14 amino acids. Trimming pared 2 bases from V and 8 bases from J, leaving 12 bases between. This CDR3 reads CASSYRTAGEKLFF. In DNA, the CDR3 is TGTGCCAGCAGTTACCGGACGGCTGGAGAAAAACTGTTTTTT.

The CDR3 DNA reads TGCGCCAGCAGCCGCGGAGGGCTAGCGGGAGCGGGTAATGAGCAGTTCTTC. Its protein is CASSRGGLAGAGNEQFF. The chain links TRBV4-1 to TRBJ2-1; the match to TRBD2 covers 10 bases. With 4 bases clipped from V and 7 bases from J, the junction kept 13 bases outside the gene matches. The CDR3 totals 17 residues. The germline V gene encodes CDR1 MGHRA and CDR2 YSYEKL.

V gene TRBV19 combines with J gene TRBJ2-7, with 9 bases identical to TRBD2. Per the germline V gene, CDR1 is LNHDA and CDR2 is SQIVND (reference sequence). Trimming removed 5 bases from V and 6 bases from J; junction bases left unmatched: 5. The CDR3 totals 13 residues. CDR3 in amino acids: CASSPRREGEQYF. In nucleotides, the CDR3 is TGTGCCAGTAGTCCCCGGCGGGAGGGCGAGCAGTACTTC. The whole variable domain, filled in from reference TRBV19 and TRBJ2-7, reads DGGITQSPKYLFRKEGQNVTLSCEQNLNHDAMYWYRQDPGQGLRLIYYSQIVNDFQKGDIAEGYSVSREKKESFPLTVTSAQKNPTAFYLCASSPRREGEQYFGPGTRLTVT.

The chain recombines TRBV3-1 (or the pseudogene TRBV3-2) with TRBJ1-2; D remains unclear. Germline V gene data show CDR1 as LGHDT and CDR2 as YNNKEL (reference sequence). The CDR3 sequence is 11 residues long. Trimming removed 2 bases at V and 7 bases at J, with 5 bases between. CDR3 region: CASSQSLGYTF. The CDR3 bases are TGTGCCAGCAGCCAAAGTCTTGGCTACACCTTC.

V usage is TRBV2 and J usage is TRBJ1-1, with D possibly TRBD1 on 6 matching bases. Trimming left V 5 bases short and J 7 bases short, with 17 bases between. Germline assignment: CDR1 SNHLY and CDR2 FYNNEI. The CDR3 is made up of 14 amino acids. CDR3 nucleotide sequence: TGTGCCAGCAGTAACAGGGACACGTTTGGTGAAGCTTTCTTT. As protein: CASSNRDTFGEAFF.

V is TRBV5-1 and J is TRBJ2-5; no definite D call. Per germline, CDR1 SGHRS and CDR2 YFSETQ. Trimming left V 0 bases short and J 4 bases short, with 10 bases between. The CDR3 loop spans 14 amino acids. This CDR3 reads CASSLASGRETQYF. In DNA, the CDR3 is TGCGCCAGCAGCTTGGCTAGTGGGCGAGAGACCCAGTACTTC.

This sequence joins TRBV6-1 and TRBJ2-4; D perhaps matches TRBD2 (5 bases). Trimming took off 8 bases at V and 3 bases at J, with 14 bases between the two ends. Germline V gene sequence: CDR1 MNHNS, CDR2 SASEGT. The CDR3 length is 14 residues. The CDR3 region has the DNA TGTGCCAGCCTCCGGGGATCCGGCAAAAACATTCAGTACTTC. Translation gives CASLRGSGKNIQYF.

The chain recombines TRBV27 with TRBJ2-3; D perhaps matches TRBD2 (6 bases). The CDR3 runs 14 residues. The germline V gene encodes CDR1 MNHEY and CDR2 SMNVEV (reference sequence). V lost 5 bases and J lost 4, with 13 bases in between. The CDR3 region has the DNA TGTGCCAGCAGTCCGACTAGTATCCCAGATACGCAGTATTTT. Encoded protein: CASSPTSIPDTQYF.

The J gene is TRBJ1-2, the V gene TRBV6-1; no firm D call. The germline V gene has CDR1 MNHNS and CDR2 SASEGT. V lost 2 bases to trimming and J lost 10 bases, with 17 bases between them. This CDR3 comprises 14 residues. The CDR3 DNA reads as TGTGCCAGCAGTGAACGTGCATCGTCTAGTGTCTACACCTTC. It specifies CASSERASSSVYTF.

The chain recombines TRBV27 with TRBJ1-4; maybe TRBD1 (6 bases). The CDR3 loop spans 14 amino acids. Germline CDR1 is MNHEY and CDR2 is SMNVEV (reference sequence). Trimming removed 6 bases at V and 8 bases at J, with 16 bases between. The CDR3 DNA reads as TGTGCCAGCAGGAAAGCAGGGGTGGGGGAAAAACTGTTTTTT. Amino acids: CASRKAGVGEKLFF.

In its sample, this clone was seen a few times. The sample has other DNA sequences that encode this CDR3 too. V and J are TRBV27 and TRBJ1-1; 8 bases align to TRBD1. The CDR3 totals 13 residues. Germline V CDR1 and CDR2: MNHEY, SMNVEV (reference sequence). V was pared by 3 bases and J by 5 bases, with 2 bases of the junction left unmatched. Here the CDR3 reads CASSFTGGTEAFF. The CDR3 DNA reads TGTGCCAGCAGTTTTACAGGGGGTACTGAAGCTTTCTTT.

This CDR3 is CSASNTFF. CDR3 DNA: TGCAGTGCTTCCAATACTTTCTTT. This chain connects TRBV20-1 to TRBJ1-1; D is uncertain. Germline CDR1 DFQATT, CDR2 SNEGSKA (reference sequence). Trimming cost V 5 bases and J 12 bases, with 7 bases left between them. The CDR3 runs to 8 residues.

V usage is TRBV25-1 and J usage is TRBJ1-1; 7 positions agree with TRBD1. Per germline, CDR1 MGHDK and CDR2 SYGVNS. Trimming removed 6 bases from V and 1 base from J; junction bases left unmatched: 5. The length of the CDR3 is 14 residues. CDR3 amino acids: CASRGQPENTEAFF. The CDR3 coding sequence is TGTGCCAGCAGGGGACAGCCGGAGAACACTGAAGCTTTCTTT.

The chain recombines TRBV5-4 with TRBJ1-1; TRBD1 is a possible D gene (5 bases). The CDR3 is 16 residues long. V was pared by 0 bases and J by 4 bases, with 16 bases between. The germline CDR1 and CDR2 sequences are SGHNT and YYREEE (reference sequence). In DNA, the CDR3 is TGTGCCAGCAGCTTGGGGGTGACAGCGGGGGGCACTGAAGCTTTCTTT. Its protein is CASSLGVTAGGTEAFF.

The V gene is TRBV14, the J gene TRBJ1-1; TRBD1 might be the D (6 bases). CDR3 size: 16 residues. V was shortened by 4 bases and J by 0 bases, with 15 bases between the two germline ends. The germline gives CDR1 SGHDN, CDR2 FVKESK. In nucleotides, the CDR3 is TGTGCCAGCAGCCTCCATCCTCAGGGGATGAACACTGAAGCTTTCTTT. Its translation is CASSLHPQGMNTEAFF.

V is TRBV6-2 or TRBV6-3 and J is TRBJ2-3; D remains ambiguous. Germline assignment: CDR1 MNHEY and CDR2 SVGEGT. This CDR3 is built from 15 residues. The V and J ends lost 2 bases and 4 bases respectively, with 13 bases between them. The CDR3 region has the DNA TGTGCCAGCAGTTACGGGAACGCCAACTCAGATACGCAGTATTTT. It specifies CASSYGNANSDTQYF.

V and J are TRBV7-9 and TRBJ2-5, with TRBD1 identical over 10 bases. V trimming: 4 bases; J trimming: 0 bases; junction bases outside the gene matches: 11. The CDR3 covers 18 residues. Germline V gives CDR1 SEHNR, CDR2 FQNEAQ (reference sequence). CDR3: CASSSPGTGDAYQETQYF. As DNA, the CDR3 is TGTGCCAGCAGCTCACCCGGGACAGGGGACGCGTACCAAGAGACCCAGTACTTC.

This rearrangement joins TRBV7-2 to TRBJ2-7, with TRBD1 matching 10 bases. CDR3 size: 14 residues. The germline V gene has CDR1 SGHTA and CDR2 FQGNSA. V dropped 4 bases and J dropped 5; count of bases not matched to a gene: 5. The CDR3 DNA reads TGTGCCAGCAGCTCCCCGACAGGGGGCGACGAGCAGTACTTC. Protein product: CASSSPTGGDEQYF.

The gene calls are TRBV29-1 and TRBJ1-1; D gene unclear. The CDR3 is 12 residues long. Trimming took off 4 bases at V and 1 base at J, with 7 bases between the two ends. Germline-derived CDR1 and CDR2 are SQVTM and ANQGSEA. The CDR3 sequence is CSVGLGNTEAFF. In DNA, the CDR3 is TGCAGCGTTGGCTTAGGGAACACTGAAGCTTTCTTT.

The chain employs TRBV6-6 and TRBJ1-1; D not resolved. The CDR3 extends over 13 amino acids. Germline V gene data show CDR1 as MNHNY and CDR2 as SVGAGI (reference sequence). V was clipped by 6 bases and J by 1 base, with 9 bases between them. CDR3: CASRSTWNTEAFF. In nucleotides, the CDR3 is TGTGCCAGCAGGAGCACATGGAACACTGAAGCTTTCTTT.

This CDR3 is CASSRTSGGSGANVLTF. The CDR3, as DNA: TGTGCCAGCAGTCGGACTAGCGGGGGCTCTGGGGCCAACGTCCTGACTTTC. This chain joins TRBV6-4 and TRBJ2-6; TRBD2 aligns across 13 bases. This CDR3 is built from 17 residues. Germline V lookup: CDR1 MRHNA, CDR2 SNTAGT. The V segment lost 5 bases and the J segment 0 bases; nucleotides outside the gene matches: 1.